This is a list of T cell receptor beta chains from one sample in a study of PD-L1 blockade in urothelial cancer. The table came from immunoSEQ multiplex PCR; TCRdb's copy has only in-frame clones and leaves some out. This sample yields around 100,000 clones, of which 75% to 95% are seen a single time; less than 5% belongs to the top ten. The material was PBMCs, obtained around atezolizumab (anti-PD-L1) treatment. The receptors originated from a man aged 55 to 70 with urothelial cancer. Both conserved end residues are part of each CDR3. The D gene is left open where the match is weak. Not all rows give a size; the values are once, few, many and, for expanded clones, a class.

. TRBJ1-4 . TRBV10-2 14 TGCGCCAGCAGTCGGGGAGCAACTAATGAAAAACTGTTTTTT CASSRGATNEKLFF
TRBD1 TRBJ2-7 . TRBV20-1 11 TGCAGTGCTAGCAGGGGGCGCGAGCAGTACTTC CSASRGREQYF
TRBD1 TRBJ1-4 . TRBV5-1 14 TGCGCCAGCAGCCCACAGGGGCTGGGTGAAAAACTGTTTTTT CASSPQGLGEKLFF
TRBD1 TRBJ1-3 . TRBV28 17 TGTGCCAGCAGGGGACAGGGGCGCCCCTTCTCTGGAAACACCATATATTTT CASRGQGRPFSGNTIYF
TRBD2 TRBJ2-1 . TRBV5-1 17 TGCGCCAGCAGCCTGGCGGCTAGCGGGGGGCTAGGGATTGAGCAGTTCTTC CASSLAASGGLGIEQFF
TRBD1 TRBJ2-3 few TRBV6-4 15 TGTGCCAGCAGTCTCACAGGGGGGAGCACAGATACGCAGTATTTT CASSLTGGSTDTQYF
. TRBJ2-5 . TRBV10-1 16 TGCGCCAGCAGTGAGAGTGCCGGGCTAGCAGCAGAGACCCAGTACTTC CASSESAGLAAETQYF
. TRBJ2-2 once TRBV18 16 TGTGCCAGCTCACCACGTCCCGACTGGAACACCGGGGAGCTGTTTTTT CASSPRPDWNTGELFF
. TRBJ1-4 . TRBV7-9 13 TGTGCCAGCAAGAGGGGGACTAATGAAAAACTGTTTTTT CASKRGTNEKLFF
TRBD2 TRBJ2-7 . TRBV5-1 15 TGCGCCAGCAGCGGGGGGGACGGCCTCTCCTACGAGCAGTACTTC CASSGGDGLSYEQYF
. TRBJ1-4 . TRBV5-8 14 TGTGCCAGCAGCTTCGGAGGGGACTACGAAAAACTGTTTTTT CASSFGGDYEKLFF
. TRBJ2-3 . TRBV11-2 13 TGTGCCAGCAGCTTAAATAAGCCCGATACGCAGTATTTT CASSLNKPDTQYF
. TRBJ1-5 . TRBV6-1 13 TGTGCCAGCAGGACGTCGACGGGATTGCCCCAGCATTTT CASRTSTGLPQHF
TRBD1 TRBJ2-7 . TRBV11-2 13 TGTGCCAGCAGCTTAGACGGGGACGGGACAGGGGACTTC CASSLDGDGTGDF